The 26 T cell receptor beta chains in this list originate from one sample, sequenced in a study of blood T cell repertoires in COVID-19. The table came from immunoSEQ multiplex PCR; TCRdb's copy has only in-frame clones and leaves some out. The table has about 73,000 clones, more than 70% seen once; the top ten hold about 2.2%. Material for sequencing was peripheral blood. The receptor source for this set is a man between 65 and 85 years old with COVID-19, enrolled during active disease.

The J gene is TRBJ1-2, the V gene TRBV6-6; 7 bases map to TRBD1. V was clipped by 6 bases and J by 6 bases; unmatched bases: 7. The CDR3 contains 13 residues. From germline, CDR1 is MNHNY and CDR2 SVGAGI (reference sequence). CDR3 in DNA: TGTGCCAGCAGCCCTGGACAGGTCGATGGCTACACCTTC. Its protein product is CASSPGQVDGYTF.

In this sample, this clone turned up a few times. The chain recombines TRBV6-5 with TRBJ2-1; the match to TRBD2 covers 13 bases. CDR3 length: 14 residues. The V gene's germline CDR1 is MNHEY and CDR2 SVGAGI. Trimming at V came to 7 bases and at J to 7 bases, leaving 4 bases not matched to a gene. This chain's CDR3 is CASTGLAGVNEQFF. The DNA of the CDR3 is TGTGCCAGCACCGGACTAGCGGGAGTAAATGAGCAGTTCTTC.

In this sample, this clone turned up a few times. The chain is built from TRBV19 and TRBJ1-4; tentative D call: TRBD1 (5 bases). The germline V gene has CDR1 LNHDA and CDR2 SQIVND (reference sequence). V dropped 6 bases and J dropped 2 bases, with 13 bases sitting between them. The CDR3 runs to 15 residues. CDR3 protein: CASRAGLSTNEKLFF. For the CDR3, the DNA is TGTGCCAGTAGGGCAGGGCTTTCGACTAATGAAAAACTGTTTTTT. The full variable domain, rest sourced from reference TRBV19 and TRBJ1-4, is DGGITQSPKYLFRKEGQNVTLSCEQNLNHDAMYWYRQDPGQGLRLIYYSQIVNDFQKGDIAEGYSVSREKKESFPLTVTSAQKNPTAFYLCASRAGLSTNEKLFFGSGTQLSVL.

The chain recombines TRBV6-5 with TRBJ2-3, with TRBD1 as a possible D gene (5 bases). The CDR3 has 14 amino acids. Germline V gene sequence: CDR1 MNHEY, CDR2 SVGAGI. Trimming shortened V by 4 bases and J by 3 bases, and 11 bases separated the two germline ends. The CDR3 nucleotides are TGTGCCAGCAGTTGGGGCAGGGCTACAGATACGCAGTATTTT. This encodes CASSWGRATDTQYF.

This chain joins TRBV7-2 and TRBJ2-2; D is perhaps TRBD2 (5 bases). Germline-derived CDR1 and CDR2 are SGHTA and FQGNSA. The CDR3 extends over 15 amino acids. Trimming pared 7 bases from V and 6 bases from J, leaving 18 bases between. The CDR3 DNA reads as TGTGCCAGCAACCCCAGCGGCGGGCTATCCGGGGAGCTGTTTTTT. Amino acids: CASNPSGGLSGELFF.

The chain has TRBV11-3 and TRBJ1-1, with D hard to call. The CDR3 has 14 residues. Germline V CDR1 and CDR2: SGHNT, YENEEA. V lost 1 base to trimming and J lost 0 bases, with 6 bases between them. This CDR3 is CASSLAGMNTEAFF. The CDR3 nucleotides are TGTGCCAGCAGCTTAGCCGGGATGAACACTGAAGCTTTCTTT.

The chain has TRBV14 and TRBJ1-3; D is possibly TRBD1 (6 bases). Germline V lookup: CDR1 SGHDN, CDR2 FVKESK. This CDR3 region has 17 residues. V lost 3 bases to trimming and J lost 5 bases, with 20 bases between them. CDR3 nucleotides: TGTGCCAGCAGCCACCCCAATCCCGGGACAACGAGAAACACCATATATTTT. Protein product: CASSHPNPGTTRNTIYF. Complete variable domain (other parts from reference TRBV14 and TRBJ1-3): EAGVTQFPSHSVIEKGQTVTLRCDPISGHDNLYWYRRVMGKEIKFLLHFVKESKQDESGMPNNRFLAERTGGTYSTLKVQPAELEDSGVYFCASSHPNPGTTRNTIYFGEGSWLTVV.

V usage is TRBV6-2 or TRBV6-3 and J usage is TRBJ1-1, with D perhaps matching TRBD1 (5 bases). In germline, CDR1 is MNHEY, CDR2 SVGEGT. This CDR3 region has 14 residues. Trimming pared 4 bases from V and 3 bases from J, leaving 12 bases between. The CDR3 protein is CASSFTDKDTEAFF. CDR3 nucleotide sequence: TGTGCCAGCAGTTTTACGGACAAGGACACTGAAGCTTTCTTT.

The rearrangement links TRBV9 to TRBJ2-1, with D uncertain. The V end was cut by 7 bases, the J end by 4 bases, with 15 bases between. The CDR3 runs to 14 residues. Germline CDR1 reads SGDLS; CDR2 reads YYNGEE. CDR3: CASARSPNYNEQFF. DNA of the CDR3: TGTGCCAGCGCCCGGAGCCCTAATTACAATGAGCAGTTCTTC.

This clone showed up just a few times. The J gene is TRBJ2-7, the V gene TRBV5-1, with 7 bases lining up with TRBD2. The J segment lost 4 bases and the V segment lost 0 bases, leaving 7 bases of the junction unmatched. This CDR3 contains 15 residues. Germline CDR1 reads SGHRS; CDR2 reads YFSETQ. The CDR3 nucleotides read TGCGCCAGCAGCTTGGGGGGTAGCGGGTTTTACGAGCAGTACTTC. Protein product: CASSLGGSGFYEQYF.

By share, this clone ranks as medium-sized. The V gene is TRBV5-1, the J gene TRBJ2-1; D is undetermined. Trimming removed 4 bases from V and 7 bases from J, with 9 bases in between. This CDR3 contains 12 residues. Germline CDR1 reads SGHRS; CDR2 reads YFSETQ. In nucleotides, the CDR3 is TGCGCCAGCAGCACCCAGGTAAATGAGCAGTTCTTC. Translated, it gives CASSTQVNEQFF. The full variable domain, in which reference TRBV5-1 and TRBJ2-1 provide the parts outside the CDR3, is KAGVTQTPRYLIKTRGQQVTLSCSPISGHRSVSWYQQTPGQGLQFLFEYFSETQRNKGNFPGRFSGRQFSNSRSEMNVSTLELGDSALYLCASSTQVNEQFFGPGTRLTVL.

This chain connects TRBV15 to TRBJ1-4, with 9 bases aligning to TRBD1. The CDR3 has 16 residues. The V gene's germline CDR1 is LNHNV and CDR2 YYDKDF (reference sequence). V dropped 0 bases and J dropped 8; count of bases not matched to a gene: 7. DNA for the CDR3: TGTGCCACCAGCAGAGATCTAGGGGACAGGGCAGAAAAACTGTTTTTT. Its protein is CATSRDLGDRAEKLFF.

CDR3 region: CASSQDRTGGADTQYF. The CDR3 nucleotides are TGCGCCAGCAGCCAAGATAGGACAGGGGGCGCAGATACGCAGTATTTT. The V gene is TRBV4-3, the J gene TRBJ2-3; TRBD1 aligns across 11 bases. Germline values: CDR1 LGHNA, CDR2 YSLEER. The CDR3 has 16 amino acids. After removal of 0 bases from V and 4 bases from J, the junction contained 3 bases not matched to a gene.

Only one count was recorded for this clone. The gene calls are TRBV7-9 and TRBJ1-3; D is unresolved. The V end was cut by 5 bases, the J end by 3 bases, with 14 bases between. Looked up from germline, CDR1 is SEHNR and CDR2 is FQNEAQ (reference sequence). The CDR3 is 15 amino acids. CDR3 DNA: TGTGCCAGCAGCCCCCCCCCTAGGCATGGAAACACCATATATTTT. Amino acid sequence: CASSPPPRHGNTIYF.

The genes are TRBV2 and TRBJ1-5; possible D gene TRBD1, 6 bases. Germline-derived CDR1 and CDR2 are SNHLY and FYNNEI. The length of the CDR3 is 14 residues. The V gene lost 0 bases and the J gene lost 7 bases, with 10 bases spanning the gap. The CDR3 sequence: CASSEALGAQPQHF. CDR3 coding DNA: TGTGCCAGCAGTGAAGCGCTGGGGGCCCAGCCCCAGCATTTT.

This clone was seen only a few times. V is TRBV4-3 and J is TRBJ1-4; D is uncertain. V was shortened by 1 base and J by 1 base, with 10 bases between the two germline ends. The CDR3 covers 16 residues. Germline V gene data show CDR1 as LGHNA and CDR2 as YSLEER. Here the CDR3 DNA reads TGCGCCAGCAGCCAAGGGATACGGGAAACTAATGAAAAACTGTTTTTT. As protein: CASSQGIRETNEKLFF.

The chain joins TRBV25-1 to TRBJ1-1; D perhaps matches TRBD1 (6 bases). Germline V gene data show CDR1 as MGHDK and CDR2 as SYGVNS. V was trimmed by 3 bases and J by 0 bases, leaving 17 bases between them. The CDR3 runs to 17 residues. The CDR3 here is CASSEGDRTEVNTEAFF. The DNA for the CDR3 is TGTGCCAGCAGTGAGGGAGATAGGACAGAAGTGAACACTGAAGCTTTCTTT.

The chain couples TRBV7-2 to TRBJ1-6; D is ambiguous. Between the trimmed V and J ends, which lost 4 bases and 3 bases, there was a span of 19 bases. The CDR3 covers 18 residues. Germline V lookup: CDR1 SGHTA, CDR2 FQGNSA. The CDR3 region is CASSYDISTEGYNSPLHF. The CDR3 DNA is TGTGCCAGCAGCTACGACATATCCACCGAGGGCTATAATTCACCCCTCCACTTT.

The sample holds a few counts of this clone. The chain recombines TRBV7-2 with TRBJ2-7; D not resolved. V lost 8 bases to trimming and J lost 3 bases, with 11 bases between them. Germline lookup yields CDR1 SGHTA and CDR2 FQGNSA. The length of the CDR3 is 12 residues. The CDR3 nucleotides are TGTGCCAGCGGGCTCTACCGCTACGAGCAGTACTTC. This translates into CASGLYRYEQYF.

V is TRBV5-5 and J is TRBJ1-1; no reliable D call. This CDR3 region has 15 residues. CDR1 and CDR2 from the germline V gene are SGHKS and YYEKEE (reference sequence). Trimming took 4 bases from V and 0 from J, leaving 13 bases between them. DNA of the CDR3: TGTGCCAGCAGCCCACCAGGAACTCTGAACACTGAAGCTTTCTTT. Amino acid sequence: CASSPPGTLNTEAFF.

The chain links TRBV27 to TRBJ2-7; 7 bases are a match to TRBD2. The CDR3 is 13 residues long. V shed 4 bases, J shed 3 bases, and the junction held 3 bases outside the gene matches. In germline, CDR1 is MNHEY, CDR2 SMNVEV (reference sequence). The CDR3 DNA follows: TGTGCCAGCAGTTCCGGGGGGAGCTACGAGCAGTACTTC. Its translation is CASSSGGSYEQYF.

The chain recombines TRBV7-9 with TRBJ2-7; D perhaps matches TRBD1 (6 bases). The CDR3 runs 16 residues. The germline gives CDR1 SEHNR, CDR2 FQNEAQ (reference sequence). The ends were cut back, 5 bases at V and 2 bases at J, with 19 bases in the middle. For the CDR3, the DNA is TGTGCCAGCAGCCCCTCCGGCAGGGGTCCTCCCTACGAGCAGTACTTC. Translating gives CASSPSGRGPPYEQYF.

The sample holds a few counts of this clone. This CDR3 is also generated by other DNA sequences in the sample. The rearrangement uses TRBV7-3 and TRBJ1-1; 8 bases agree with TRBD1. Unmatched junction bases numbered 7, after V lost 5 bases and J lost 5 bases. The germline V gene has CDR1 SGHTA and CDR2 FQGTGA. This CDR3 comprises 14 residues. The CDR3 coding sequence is TGTGCCAGCAGCCCAGGGACAGGCTCAACTGAAGCTTTCTTT. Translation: CASSPGTGSTEAFF.

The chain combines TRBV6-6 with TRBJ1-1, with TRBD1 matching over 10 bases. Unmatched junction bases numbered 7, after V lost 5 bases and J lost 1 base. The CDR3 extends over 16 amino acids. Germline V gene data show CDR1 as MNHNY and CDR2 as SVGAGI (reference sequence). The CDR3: CASSVRQGAGNTEAFF. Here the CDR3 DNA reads TGTGCCAGCAGTGTGAGACAGGGGGCCGGGAACACTGAAGCTTTCTTT.

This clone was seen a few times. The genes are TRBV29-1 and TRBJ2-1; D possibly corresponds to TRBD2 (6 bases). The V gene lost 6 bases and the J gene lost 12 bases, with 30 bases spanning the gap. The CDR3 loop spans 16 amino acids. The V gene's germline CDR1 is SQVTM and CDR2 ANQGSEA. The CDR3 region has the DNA TGCAGCGTGGCCCGGGGCACCGGGACTGCCAGTCCTGGGCAGTTCTTC. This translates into CSVARGTGTASPGQFF.

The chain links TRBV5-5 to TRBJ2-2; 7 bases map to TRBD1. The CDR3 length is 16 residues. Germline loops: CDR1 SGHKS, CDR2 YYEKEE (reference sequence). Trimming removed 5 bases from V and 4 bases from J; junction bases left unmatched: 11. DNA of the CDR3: TGTGCCAGCAGGAAAGGGGGCCGGTCCGGCACCGGGGAGCTGTTTTTT. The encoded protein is CASRKGGRSGTGELFF.